One sample yielded the 3 T cell receptor beta chains listed below, sequenced in a study of T cells in Graves' hyperthyroidism and ophthalmopathy. Using RNA transcripts as the source, TCR beta CDR3 regions were amplified. First-round RT-PCR of the TCR CDR3 relied on the HTBI primer set. TCRdb reprocessed the multiplex PCR reads with MiXCR, giving one entry per CDR3 protein. Of a few hundred thousand distinct CDR3 sequences in the sample, about 15% were seen once. The source material was blood. The source is a woman aged 60-70 years with Graves' ophthalmopathy.

The gene calls are TRBV6-2 or TRBV6-3 and TRBJ2-7, with D maybe TRBD2 (6 bases). CDR1 MNHEY and CDR2 SVGEGT come from the germline V gene. The CDR3 has 12 residues. The V gene lost 5 bases and the J gene lost 5 bases, with 10 bases spanning the gap. The CDR3 here is CASSGGRHEQYF. The CDR3 coding sequence is TGTGCCAGCAGTGGAGGGCGCCACGAGCAGTACTTC.

This clonotype was found many times. This rearrangement joins TRBV28 to TRBJ1-5; perhaps TRBD1 as D (5 bases). This CDR3 is 17 amino acids long. Germline loops: CDR1 MDHEN, CDR2 SYDVKM. V was shortened by 5 bases and J by 1 base, with 18 bases between the two germline ends. This CDR3 reads CASSRGGRPSSNQPQHF. The CDR3, as DNA: TGTGCCAGCAGTCGCGGGGGGAGGCCCTCAAGCAATCAGCCCCAGCATTTT.

The table lists this clonotype with many counts. V and J are TRBV28 and TRBJ2-7, with 7 bases fitting TRBD2. V shed 7 bases and J 2 bases; nucleotides not matched to a gene: 5. The germline V gene has CDR1 MDHEN and CDR2 SYDVKM. This CDR3 has 13 amino acids. CDR3 in amino acids: CASIREGAYEQYF. The DNA for the CDR3 is TGTGCCAGCATTAGGGAGGGCGCCTACGAGCAGTACTTC. The full variable domain, rest sourced from reference TRBV28 and TRBJ2-7, is DVKVTQSSRYLVKRTGEKVFLECVQDMDHENMFWYRQDPGLGLRLIYFSYDVKMKEKGDIPEGYSVSREKKERFSLILESASTNQTSMYLCASIREGAYEQYFGPGTRLTVT.